The 30 T cell receptor beta chains given below trace back to one sample, sequenced in a study of blood T cell repertoires in COVID-19. Produced via immunoSEQ multiplex PCR; TCRdb's table is partial and in-frame only. The repertoire consists of 350,000 to 550,000 clones, with 75% to 90% occurring once and the leading ten covering 4% to 5.5%. Specimen: peripheral blood. These receptors all stem from a woman aged 25 to 39 with acute or convalescent COVID-19.

The chain is built from TRBV19 and TRBJ1-2; tentative D call: TRBD1 (6 bases). Deletions cut 1 base from V and 8 bases from J, with 14 bases between. Germline V lookup: CDR1 LNHDA, CDR2 SQIVND (reference sequence). This CDR3 is built from 14 residues. As DNA, the CDR3 is TGTGCCAGTAGTATAGTCGGGGGGACATGGGGCTACACCTTC. This sequence encodes CASSIVGGTWGYTF.

This clone was observed a single time. This chain joins TRBV20-1 and TRBJ1-1, with TRBD1 identical over 7 bases. V was clipped by 3 bases and J by 4 bases; unmatched bases: 2. Germline CDR1 DFQATT, CDR2 SNEGSKA (reference sequence). The CDR3 spans 12 residues. CDR3 in amino acids: CSASGDSTEAFF. The CDR3 coding sequence is TGCAGTGCTAGTGGGGACAGCACTGAAGCTTTCTTT.

This chain connects TRBV28 to TRBJ2-6, with TRBD1 as a possible D gene (5 bases). This CDR3 has 14 amino acids. V gave up 5 bases and J gave up 6 bases, with 11 bases separating them. CDR1 MDHEN and CDR2 SYDVKM come from the germline V gene. This CDR3 reads CASSNIRAANVLTF. The CDR3 region has the DNA TGTGCCAGCAGTAATATCAGGGCGGCCAACGTCCTGACTTTC.

The sample holds one count of this clone. The rearrangement joins TRBV29-1 to TRBJ1-3, with unresolved D. The CDR3 runs 15 residues. CDR1 SQVTM and CDR2 ANQGSEA come from the germline V gene. The V end was cut by 0 bases, the J end by 2 bases, with 11 bases between. The CDR3: CSVEDITETGNTIYF. CDR3 bases: TGCAGCGTTGAAGATATTACAGAAACTGGAAACACCATATATTTT. The variable domain in full, completed from reference TRBV29-1 and TRBJ1-3, reads SAVISQKPSRDICQRGTSLTIQCQVDSQVTMMFWYRQQPGQSLTLIATANQGSEATYESGFVIDKFPISRPNLTFSTLTVSNMSPEDSSIYLCSVEDITETGNTIYFGEGSWLTVV.

The CDR3 nucleotides read TGTGCCAGCAGCGCTGGAAGGACTAGCGGGGGGGCTACAGATACGCAGTATTTT. As protein: CASSAGRTSGGATDTQYF. V is TRBV21-1 and J is TRBJ2-3; no DNA check was done on the table's D call, TRBD2. TRBV21-1 is tagged as a pseudogene. This CDR3 has 18 amino acids.

The rearrangement uses TRBV6-5 and TRBJ2-7; D is perhaps TRBD2 (5 bases). CDR3 length equals 13 residues. The V and J ends lost 6 bases and 2 bases respectively, with 11 bases between them. Germline lookup yields CDR1 MNHEY and CDR2 SVGAGI. The CDR3 bases are TGTGCCAGCAGCGGACTGGCCACCTACGAGCAGTACTTC. Translation gives CASSGLATYEQYF.

CDR3 amino acids: CASSLEVAWGDEQYF. The CDR3 DNA reads TGTGCCAGCAGCTTGGAAGTAGCCTGGGGGGACGAGCAGTACTTC. The chain couples TRBV5-4 to TRBJ2-7; tentatively, D is TRBD2 (6 bases). Trimming removed 0 bases from V and 5 bases from J, with 15 bases in between. The length of the CDR3 is 15 residues. The V gene's germline CDR1 is SGHNT and CDR2 YYREEE (reference sequence).

J is TRBJ2-5 and V is TRBV5-1; 11 bases line up with TRBD1. This CDR3 is built from 15 residues. J lost 2 bases, V lost 2 bases, and 2 bases had no gene match. From germline, CDR1 is SGHRS and CDR2 YFSETQ. CDR3 sequence (DNA): TGCGCCAGCAGCTTTTGGGACAGGGGGCAAGAGACCCAGTACTTC. This encodes CASSFWDRGQETQYF.

This clone showed up just once. This sequence joins TRBV4-1 and TRBJ1-2; 9 bases agree with TRBD1. The germline CDR1 and CDR2 sequences are MGHRA and YSYEKL. The CDR3 runs to 15 residues. The trim removed 3 bases at V and 6 bases at J, leaving 8 bases unmatched. CDR3: CASSQMTGGLNGYTF. In DNA, the CDR3 is TGCGCCAGCAGCCAGATGACAGGGGGTCTGAATGGCTACACCTTC.

The rearrangement joins TRBV5-6 to TRBJ2-3, with 10 bases aligning to TRBD2. This CDR3 comprises 17 residues. Germline values: CDR1 SGHDT, CDR2 YYEEEE. V trimming: 2 bases; J trimming: 6 bases; junction bases outside the gene matches: 12. The CDR3 coding sequence is TGTGCCAGCAGCTTTGTTATAGCGGGGGGCTCTTTGGATACGCAGTATTTT. Residues: CASSFVIAGGSLDTQYF.

The V and J genes are TRBV27 and TRBJ2-5; 7 nucleotides align to TRBD1. The CDR3 consists of 13 residues. Germline V gene sequence: CDR1 MNHEY, CDR2 SMNVEV (reference sequence). V was pared by 6 bases and J by 3 bases, with 4 bases of the junction left unmatched. In DNA form, the CDR3 reads TGTGCCAGCAGCTGGGACAGAGAAGAGACCCAGTACTTC. Protein: CASSWDREETQYF.

This clone was counted only a few times. This chain uses TRBV24-1 with TRBJ2-2; a weak D match, TRBD2 (6 bases). The CDR3 length is 14 residues. Trimming took 6 bases from V and 6 from J, leaving 13 bases between them. Germline assignment: CDR1 KGHDR and CDR2 SFDVKD. This chain's CDR3 is CATSRTTSSGELFF. Here the CDR3 DNA reads TGTGCCACCAGTCGGACTACGTCTTCCGGGGAGCTGTTTTTT.

This chain connects TRBV7-9 to TRBJ2-1; 7 bases match TRBD1. J was trimmed by 8 bases and V by 1 base; bases with no gene match: 5. The CDR3 runs to 14 residues. The V gene's germline CDR1 is SEHNR and CDR2 FQNEAQ (reference sequence). The CDR3 is CASSLEGAGDEQFF. CDR3 coding DNA: TGTGCCAGCAGCTTAGAGGGGGCAGGCGATGAGCAGTTCTTC.

The genes are TRBV21-1 and TRBJ1-5. TRBV21-1 constitutes a pseudogene. CDR3 length: 17 amino acids. The CDR3 region has the DNA TGTGCCAGCAGCAAAGGGAGCGGCCATGCCTACAATCAGCCCCAGCATTTT. It encodes CASSKGSGHAYNQPQHF.

This chain links TRBV13 with TRBJ2-3; D gene uncertain. The CDR3 extends over 15 amino acids. Trimming removed 4 bases from V and 6 bases from J, with 17 bases in between. CDR1 and CDR2 from the germline V gene are PRHDT and FYEKMQ (reference sequence). The CDR3 nucleotides are TGTGCCAGCAGCTACGTAAGGAGCCTCCCGGATACGCAGTATTTT. Translated, it gives CASSYVRSLPDTQYF. The full variable domain, rest sourced from reference TRBV13 and TRBJ2-3, is AAGVIQSPRHLIKEKRETATLKCYPIPRHDTVYWYQQGPGQDPQFLISFYEKMQSDKGSIPDRFSAQQFSDYHSELNMSSLELGDSALYFCASSYVRSLPDTQYFGPGTRLTVL.

The chain recombines TRBV13 with TRBJ2-3; unclear D gene. The CDR3 is 12 residues long. The germline V gene has CDR1 PRHDT and CDR2 FYEKMQ (reference sequence). V was cut by 6 bases and J by 1 base, with 5 bases left in between. The DNA of the CDR3 is TGTGCCAGCAGTGAGGGCACAGATACGCAGTATTTT. Its protein is CASSEGTDTQYF.

The chain uses TRBV2 and TRBJ1-6, with D unclear. The CDR3 has 14 amino acids. CDR1 is SNHLY, CDR2 FYNNEI, per germline. V was shortened by 6 bases and J by 0 bases, with 6 bases between the two germline ends. The DNA for the CDR3 is TGTGCCAGCAGACAGAGCTCCTATAATTCACCCCTCCACTTT. It translates to CASRQSSYNSPLHF.

The CDR3 bases are TGTGCCAGCAGCCCCCGGGACAGGGTCCACCCCTACGAGCAGTACTTC. This sequence encodes CASSPRDRVHPYEQYF. The gene calls are TRBV7-2 and TRBJ2-7, with TRBD1 matching over 9 bases. CDR1 is SGHTA, CDR2 FQGNSA, per germline. CDR3 length: 16 residues. J was trimmed by 2 bases and V by 5 bases; bases with no gene match: 10. The full variable domain, completed using reference TRBV7-2 and TRBJ2-7, is GAGVSQSPSNKVTEKGKDVELRCDPISGHTALYWYRQSLGQGLEFLIYFQGNSAPDKSGLPSDRFSAERTGGSVSTLTIQRTQQEDSAVYLCASSPRDRVHPYEQYFGPGTRLTVT.

This chain uses TRBV28 with TRBJ1-6; no firm D call. This CDR3 is built from 16 residues. The germline V and J ends were trimmed by 5 bases and 6 bases, with 17 bases remaining between them. Germline V gene data show CDR1 as MDHEN and CDR2 as SYDVKM. The CDR3 loop is CASSPPGEVRNSPLHF. Written as DNA, the CDR3 is TGTGCCAGCAGTCCCCCCGGGGAGGTCCGTAATTCACCCCTCCACTTT.

The chain has TRBV7-2 and TRBJ2-3; tentatively, D is TRBD2 (5 bases). The CDR3 covers 14 residues. In germline, CDR1 is SGHTA, CDR2 FQGNSA. The V gene lost 8 bases and the J gene lost 4 bases, with 16 bases spanning the gap. In nucleotides, the CDR3 is TGTGCCAGCCCCGGGGAGAAAGTGGCAGATACGCAGTATTTT. As protein: CASPGEKVADTQYF.

There are a few counts of this clone. The rearrangement joins TRBV29-1 to TRBJ1-1; D may be TRBD1 (5 bases). Trimming removed 7 bases at V and 5 bases at J, with 14 bases between. The CDR3 covers 12 residues. Germline CDR1 is SQVTM and CDR2 is ANQGSEA. The CDR3 loop reads CSADLQGTEAFF. The DNA for the CDR3 is TGCAGCGCCGACCTTCAGGGTACTGAAGCTTTCTTT.

CDR3 in amino acids: CASSFSVLQGPYTGELFF. Written as DNA, the CDR3 is TGTGCCAGCAGCTTCTCTGTGCTTCAGGGTCCCTACACCGGGGAGCTGTTTTTT. This chain links TRBV11-2 with TRBJ2-2; weak D call: TRBD1 (5 bases). The CDR3 totals 18 residues. With 3 bases removed from V and 3 bases from J, the gap between germline ends came to 20 bases. CDR1 is SGHAT, CDR2 FQNNGV, per germline.

This chain uses TRBV2 with TRBJ1-4, with D maybe TRBD1 (6 bases). The CDR3 covers 15 residues. Germline V CDR1 and CDR2: SNHLY, FYNNEI. Trimming removed 5 bases at V and 4 bases at J, with 14 bases between. The CDR3 DNA reads as TGTGCCAGCAGTCCTACAGGGTTTAATAATGAAAAACTGTTTTTT. This sequence encodes CASSPTGFNNEKLFF.

This sequence joins TRBV28 and TRBJ1-1, with 7 bases fitting TRBD1. Germline values: CDR1 MDHEN, CDR2 SYDVKM. V shed 6 bases, J shed 11 bases, and the junction held 12 bases outside the gene matches. The CDR3 loop spans 13 amino acids. Written as DNA, the CDR3 is TGTGCCAGCAGACAGGGGCGCACTTACTTGGCTTTCTTT. Translating it yields CASRQGRTYLAFF.

The chain couples TRBV29-1 to TRBJ2-1, with D possibly TRBD1 on 6 matching bases. Germline lookup yields CDR1 SQVTM and CDR2 ANQGSEA. This CDR3 contains 15 residues. Trimming took 1 base from V and 4 from J, leaving 14 bases between them. The CDR3 DNA follows: TGCAGCGTTGAAGGGGACCGGACAGATTACAATGAGCAGTTCTTC. Translation gives CSVEGDRTDYNEQFF.

This chain links TRBV7-9 with TRBJ1-6, with D hard to call. The V end lost 3 bases, the J end lost 9 bases, and 12 bases lay between the germline ends. Germline V gives CDR1 SEHNR, CDR2 FQNEAQ (reference sequence). This CDR3 region has 14 residues. The CDR3 is CASSLPEVVSPLHF. CDR3 nucleotide sequence: TGTGCCAGCAGCTTGCCCGAGGTTGTTTCACCCCTCCACTTT.

The gene calls are TRBV6-5 and TRBJ2-7; possibly TRBD2 for D (5 bases). Germline assignment: CDR1 MNHEY and CDR2 SVGAGI. The germline V and J ends were trimmed by 6 bases and 5 bases, with 14 bases remaining between them. The CDR3 is 13 residues long. CDR3 sequence reads: CASRATNYHEQYF. DNA for the CDR3: TGTGCCAGCAGGGCGACTAACTACCACGAGCAGTACTTC.

This chain uses TRBV10-3 with TRBJ1-1; no definite D call. This CDR3 is built from 14 residues. In germline, CDR1 is ENHRY, CDR2 SYGVKD. Trimming stripped 10 bases from V and 1 base from J, with 16 bases between. CDR3 DNA: TGTGCCACCAACGCCGGGGAAAAGAACACTGAAGCTTTCTTT. Protein: CATNAGEKNTEAFF.

This clone has a single count. This chain connects TRBV7-6 to TRBJ2-1, with D maybe TRBD1 (6 bases). The CDR3 length is 15 residues. V was shortened by 4 bases and J by 5 bases, with 15 bases between the two germline ends. Germline CDR1 and CDR2: SGHVS and FNYEAQ. The CDR3 DNA follows: TGTGCCAGCAGCTGGGGCTTTGGACAGCACAATGAGCAGTTCTTC. Residues: CASSWGFGQHNEQFF.

The table lists this clone with a count of one. The chain couples TRBV28 to TRBJ1-5; D is possibly TRBD1 (5 bases). Per the germline V gene, CDR1 is MDHEN and CDR2 is SYDVKM. V was pared by 4 bases and J by 7 bases, with 17 bases between. The CDR3 contains 15 residues. CDR3 loop: CASSSNTGSGQPQHF. CDR3 nucleotide sequence: TGTGCCAGCAGTTCCAACACAGGTTCAGGGCAGCCCCAGCATTTT.